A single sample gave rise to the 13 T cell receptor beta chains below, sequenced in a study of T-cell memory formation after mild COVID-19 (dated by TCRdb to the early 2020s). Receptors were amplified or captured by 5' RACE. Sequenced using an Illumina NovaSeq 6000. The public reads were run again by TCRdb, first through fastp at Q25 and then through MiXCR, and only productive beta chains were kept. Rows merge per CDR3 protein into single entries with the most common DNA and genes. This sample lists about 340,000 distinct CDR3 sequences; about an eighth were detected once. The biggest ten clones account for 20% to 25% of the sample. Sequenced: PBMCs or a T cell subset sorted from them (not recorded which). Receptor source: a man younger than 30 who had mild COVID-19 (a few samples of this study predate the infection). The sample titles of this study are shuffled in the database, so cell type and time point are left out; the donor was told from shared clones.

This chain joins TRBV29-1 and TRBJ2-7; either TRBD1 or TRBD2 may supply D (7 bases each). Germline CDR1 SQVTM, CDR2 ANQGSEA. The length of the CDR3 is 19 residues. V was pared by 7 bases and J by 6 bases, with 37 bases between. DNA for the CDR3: TGCAGCGCTCCCAGGTCCGGGGAGGGGGCGGCTGGGAGCCCAATCGAGCAGTACTTC. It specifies CSAPRSGEGAAGSPIEQYF.

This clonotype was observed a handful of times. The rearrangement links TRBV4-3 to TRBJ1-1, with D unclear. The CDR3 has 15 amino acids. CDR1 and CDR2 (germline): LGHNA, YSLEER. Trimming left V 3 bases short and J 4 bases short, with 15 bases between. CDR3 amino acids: CASSHTRFGGTEAFF. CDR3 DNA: TGCGCCAGCAGCCACACCCGCTTTGGTGGCACTGAAGCTTTCTTT.

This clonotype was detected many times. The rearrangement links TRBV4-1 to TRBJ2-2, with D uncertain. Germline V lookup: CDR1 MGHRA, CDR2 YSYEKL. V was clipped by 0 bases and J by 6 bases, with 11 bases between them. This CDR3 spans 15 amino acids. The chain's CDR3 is CASSQDLRGAGELFF. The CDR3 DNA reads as TGCGCCAGCAGCCAAGATTTGCGCGGCGCCGGGGAGCTGTTTTTT.

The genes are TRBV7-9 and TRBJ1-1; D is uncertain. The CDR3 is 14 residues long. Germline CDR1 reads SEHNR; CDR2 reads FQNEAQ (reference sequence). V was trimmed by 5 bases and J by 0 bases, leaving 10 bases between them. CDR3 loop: CASSMGGLNTEAFF. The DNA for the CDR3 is TGTGCCAGCAGCATGGGAGGCCTGAACACTGAAGCTTTCTTT.

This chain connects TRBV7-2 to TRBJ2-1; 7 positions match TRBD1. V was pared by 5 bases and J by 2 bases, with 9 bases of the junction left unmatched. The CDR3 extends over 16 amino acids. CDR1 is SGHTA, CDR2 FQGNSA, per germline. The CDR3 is CASSRYGTEPYNEQFF. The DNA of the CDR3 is TGTGCCAGCAGCCGATACGGGACAGAGCCCTACAATGAGCAGTTCTTC.

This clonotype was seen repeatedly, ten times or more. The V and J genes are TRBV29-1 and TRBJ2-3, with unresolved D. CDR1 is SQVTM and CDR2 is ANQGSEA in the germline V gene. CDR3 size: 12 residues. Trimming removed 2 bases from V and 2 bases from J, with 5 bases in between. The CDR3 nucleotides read TGCAGCGTTGAAACGGCCACAGATACGCAGTATTTT. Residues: CSVETATDTQYF.

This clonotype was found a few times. CDR3 nucleotides: TGTGCCAGCACCCTAACTAGCGGAACCTACAATGAGCAGTTCTTC. Translation gives CASTLTSGTYNEQFF. This sequence joins TRBV6-2 or TRBV6-3 and TRBJ2-1; 8 bases are shared with TRBD2. The CDR3 is 15 residues long. Germline-derived CDR1 and CDR2 are MNHEY and SVGEGT. Germline trimming cut 7 bases from V and 2 bases from J; bases unmatched to any gene: 7.

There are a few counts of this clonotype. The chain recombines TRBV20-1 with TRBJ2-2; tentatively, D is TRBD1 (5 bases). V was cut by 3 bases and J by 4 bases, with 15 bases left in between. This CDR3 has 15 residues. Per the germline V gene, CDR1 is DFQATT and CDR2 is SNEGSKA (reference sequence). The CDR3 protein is CSASTPGLATGELFF. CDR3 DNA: TGCAGTGCTAGTACCCCAGGGCTGGCCACCGGGGAGCTGTTTTTT.

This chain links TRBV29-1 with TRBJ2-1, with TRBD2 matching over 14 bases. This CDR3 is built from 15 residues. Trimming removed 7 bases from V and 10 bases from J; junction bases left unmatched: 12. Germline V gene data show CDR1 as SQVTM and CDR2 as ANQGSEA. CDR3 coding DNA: TGCAGCGGGACGGGACTAGCGGGGGACGCAGGAGAGCAGTTCTTC. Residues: CSGTGLAGDAGEQFF.

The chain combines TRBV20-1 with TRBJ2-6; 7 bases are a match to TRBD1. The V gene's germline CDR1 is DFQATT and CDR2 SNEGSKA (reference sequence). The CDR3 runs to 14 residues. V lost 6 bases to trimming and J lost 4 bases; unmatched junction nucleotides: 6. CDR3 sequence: CSAKTGTGANVLTF. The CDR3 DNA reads TGCAGTGCGAAGACAGGGACAGGGGCCAACGTCCTGACTTTC.

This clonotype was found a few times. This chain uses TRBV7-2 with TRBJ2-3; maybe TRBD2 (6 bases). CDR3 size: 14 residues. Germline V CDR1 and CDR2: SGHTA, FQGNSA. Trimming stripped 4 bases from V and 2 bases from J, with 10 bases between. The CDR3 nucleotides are TGTGCCAGCAGCTACGGACTAAACACAGATACGCAGTATTTT. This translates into CASSYGLNTDTQYF.

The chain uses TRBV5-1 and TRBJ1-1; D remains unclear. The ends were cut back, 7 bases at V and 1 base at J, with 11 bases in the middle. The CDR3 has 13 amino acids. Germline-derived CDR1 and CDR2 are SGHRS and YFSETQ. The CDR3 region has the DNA TGCGCCAGCCGAGGACGGGAGAACACTGAAGCTTTCTTT. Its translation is CASRGRENTEAFF.

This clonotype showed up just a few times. CDR3 nucleotides: TGCGCCAGCAGCTGGGGTTCGGGGTCCTACAATGAGCAGTTCTTC. Translated: CASSWGSGSYNEQFF. The chain is built from TRBV4-3 and TRBJ2-1, with D possibly being TRBD2 (5 bases). This CDR3 comprises 15 residues. CDR1 LGHNA and CDR2 YSLEER come from the germline V gene. With 5 bases removed from V and 1 base from J, the gap between germline ends came to 12 bases.